The rows below give T cell receptor beta chains drawn from one sample of a study of blood T cell repertoires in COVID-19. Assay used: immunoSEQ multiplex PCR; TCRdb lists only in-frame clones, some missing. This sample has about 340,000 clones, with 85% to 90% found just once. Sequencing input: peripheral blood. Receptors were obtained from a woman in her 70s with COVID-19, enrolled during active disease. Both conserved end residues are part of each CDR3. Each record gives: J gene, D gene, V gene, clone size, CDR3 DNA, CDR3 protein. D genes are given only for firm matches. Not every row has a clone size; where given, it reads once, few, many or a size class.

TRBJ2-7 . TRBV28 few TGTGCCAGCAGTCCAGCCTACGAGCAGTACTTC CASSPAYEQYF
TRBJ2-7 . TRBV9 . TGTGCCAGCAGCGTAGTTGACTACTCCTACGAGCAGTACTTC CASSVVDYSYEQYF
TRBJ1-2 TRBD1 TRBV5-1 . TGCGCCAGCAGCGCCCCGGACAGGGGCCAGGGTGGCTACACCTTC CASSAPDRGQGGYTF
TRBJ1-2 . TRBV9 . TGTGCCAGCAGCGTAGGAGGTGACAGGAACGGCTACACCTTC CASSVGGDRNGYTF
TRBJ2-1 . TRBV15 . TGTGCCACCAGCAGAGGAGGGAATTGGGGTAACAATGAGCAGTTCTTC CATSRGGNWGNNEQFF
TRBJ1-5 . TRBV7-2 . TGTGCCAGCAGCTTAAAGGGGGGGGAGCCCCAGCATTTT CASSLKGGEPQHF
TRBJ2-5 . TRBV7-8 . TGTGCCAGCAGCCTACGGGGGACTCAAGAGACCCAGTACTTC CASSLRGTQETQYF
TRBJ2-2 . TRBV6-5 . TGTGCCAGCAAAAAAAGAGGCGGGGAGCTGTTTTTT CASKKRGGELFF
TRBJ2-7 TRBD2 TRBV7-9 . TGTGCCAGCAGCACCCCCGGGACTAGATTCTCCGAGCAGTACTTC CASSTPGTRFSEQYF
TRBJ1-6 . TRBV28 . TGTGCCAGCAGTTTAAATAACATCTTCCTCCACTTT CASSLNNIFLHF
TRBJ2-7 . TRBV7-6 . TGTGCCAGCAGCTTAGGAGGACTGCCATACGAGCAGTACTTC CASSLGGLPYEQYF
TRBJ2-7 . TRBV7-8 . TGTGCCAGCAAAGCCGGAACTGGACAAATCTCCTACGAGCAGTACTTC CASKAGTGQISYEQYF
TRBJ1-1 TRBD1 TRBV29-1 . TGCAGCGCTGGACAGGGGGGTAGGAACACTGAAGCTTTCTTT CSAGQGGRNTEAFF
TRBJ2-5 . TRBV6-2/TRBV6-3 . TGTGCCAGCAGTTACTGGAGGGGGGGCCCCCAAGAGACCCAGTACTTC CASSYWRGGPQETQYF
TRBJ1-1 . TRBV21-1 . TGTGCCAGCAGCAAAAAGGCTCGGGACAGGAACACTGAAGCTTTCTTT CASSKKARDRNTEAFF
TRBJ1-5 . TRBV7-2 few TGTGCCAGCAGCTTAAAGGGGGAGGGTCAGCCCCAGCATTTT CASSLKGEGQPQHF
TRBJ1-3 . TRBV19 . TGTGCCACCTCGCGGGGCTCGCTCTCTGGAAACACCATATATTTT CATSRGSLSGNTIYF
TRBJ1-2 TRBD1 TRBV28 . TGTGCCAGCAGACTCGACAGGGTTGATAACTATGGCTACACCTTC CASRLDRVDNYGYTF
TRBJ1-4 . TRBV10-3 . TGTGCCATCAGTGAGCTCGGCCAGGGTAATGAAAAACTGTTTTTT CAISELGQGNEKLFF
TRBJ2-7 TRBD1 TRBV5-1 . TGCGCCAGCAGCTTGAGACAGGGGATGGACGAGCAGTACTTC CASSLRQGMDEQYF
TRBJ2-1 TRBD1 TRBV2 . TGTGCCAGCAGTGGGGACAGGAATGAGCAGTTCTTC CASSGDRNEQFF
TRBJ1-2 . TRBV30 . TGTGCCTGGACGGACCCAGGGTTGAGTGGCTACACCTTC CAWTDPGLSGYTF
TRBJ1-2 . TRBV19 . TGTGCCAGTAGTATCGGGTACTTACAGGGCGACTATGGCTACACCTTC CASSIGYLQGDYGYTF
TRBJ1-2 . TRBV27 . TGTGCCAGCAGTTTCTTGGCAGGGAAGGATGGCTACACCTTC CASSFLAGKDGYTF
TRBJ1-1 . TRBV6-2/TRBV6-3 . TGTGCCAGCAGCTCCTATGTTGAAGCTTTCTTT CASSSYVEAFF
TRBJ2-3 TRBD1 TRBV7-7 . TGTGCCAGCAGCTTAGGGACAGGGACGGGAGATACGCAGTATTTT CASSLGTGTGDTQYF
TRBJ2-7 TRBD2 TRBV5-6 . TGTGCCAGCAGCTTGTCTCCCACCGGGACTACTTTCCGCGAGCAGTACTTC CASSLSPTGTTFREQYF
TRBJ2-6 TRBD1 TRBV27 . TGTGCCAGCAGTCCGCCGACAGGGTTAGGGGCCAACGTCCTGACTTTC CASSPPTGLGANVLTF
TRBJ1-6 . TRBV5-4 once TGTGCCAGCAGAACTTCGAATTCACCCCTCCACTTT CASRTSNSPLHF
TRBJ1-2 . TRBV9 . TGTGCCAGCAGCTTTAGTGGACAGAGGGGCTACACCTTC CASSFSGQRGYTF
TRBJ2-1 . TRBV5-6 . TGTGCCAGCAGCTCCGGACAGATTTACAATGAGCAGTTCTTC CASSSGQIYNEQFF
TRBJ1-1 . TRBV21-1 . TGTGCCAGCAGCCCGAACTCCAGGGGGGAATACACTGAAGCTTTCTTT CASSPNSRGEYTEAFF